This T cell receptor beta chain was sequenced for a study of blood T cell repertoires in COVID-19. Germline lookup yields CDR1 MNHNY and CDR2 SVGAGI (reference sequence). The CDR3 is 14 amino acids. The V end lost 6 bases, the J end lost 10 bases, and 16 bases lay between the germline ends. Some clones are missing from TCRdb's copy, which holds only in-frame ones; the method was immunoSEQ multiplex PCR. The data contain fewer than 250,000 clones, 87% of them singletons. The receptor's source is a woman aged 30 to 39 with acute COVID-19. The rearrangement links TRBV6-6 to TRBJ1-6, with a tentative D call TRBD1 (6 bases). The sequencing input was PBMCs or T cells enriched from blood (not recorded which). The DNA of the CDR3 is TGTGCCAGCAGCTTAACAGGGAACGAATCACCCCTCCACTTT. Translating gives CASSLTGNESPLHF.